This T cell receptor (beta chain) was captured by sequencing in a study of T-cell reconstitution after alpha-beta-depleted transplantation in children. Overall study results and limits: Several hundred rapidly expanded clones from non-depleted graft cells reportedly supplied alpha-beta T cells about two months post-transplant.

Preparation of the TCRbeta library used unique molecular identifiers. TCRdb called the PCR reads again in MiXCR, with one record for every CDR3 protein. The sample records more than 200,000 distinct CDR3 sequences, about 8.2% being singletons. At least ten counts were recorded for this clonotype. Its antigen is currently unknown. This CDR3 is built from 13 residues. The germline V gene encodes CDR1 DFQATT and CDR2 SNEGSKA (reference sequence). Trimming pared 3 bases from V and 1 base from J, leaving 9 bases between. The TCR originated in a male patient aged 2-15 years who had a stem cell transplant for acute myeloid leukemia, so the T cells may come from the graft donor. Sequenced material: PBMCs, mostly from graft donor cells, taken 360 days after TCRalphabeta/CD19-depleted stem cell transplant. V is TRBV20-1 and J is TRBJ2-5; possible D gene TRBD2, 6 bases. In DNA form, the CDR3 reads TGCAGTGCTAGGCGGGGCCCCCAAGAGACCCAGTACTTC. Protein product: CSARRGPQETQYF.